The rows below give T cell receptor beta chains drawn from one sample of a study of T cell responses to AZD1222 COVID-19 vaccine. TCRdb's table, derived via immunoSEQ multiplex PCR, lists solely in-frame clones and lacks some. The sample gives some 150,000 clones, around nine tenths of which show up once; less than 3.5% is in the top ten. The material sequenced was peripheral blood, taken on day 0 of MenACWY control vaccination. These receptors were collected from an adult in good health. The CDR3 runs from the conserved cysteine through the conserved F or W. A D gene is named only where the DNA matches it firmly. Where a row states a size, it is once, few, many or the class of an expanded clone; other rows omit it.

.	TRBV7-6	TRBJ1-6	.	CASSLARGGGAPLHF	TGTGCCAGCAGCTTAGCTAGAGGGGGTGGGGCACCCCTCCACTTT
.	TRBV28	TRBJ1-2	TRBD1	CASSLTGQGAWGYTF	TGTGCCAGCAGTTTAACGGGACAGGGGGCATGGGGCTACACCTTC
.	TRBV6-6	TRBJ1-4	.	CASSYNEKLFF	TGTGCCAGCAGCTATAATGAAAAACTGTTTTTT
.	TRBV27	TRBJ2-1	TRBD2	CASTMTRSGRAKAEQFF	TGTGCCAGCACCATGACAAGAAGCGGGAGGGCCAAAGCTGAGCAGTTCTTC
.	TRBV7-9	TRBJ2-7	.	CASSPYTRSEQYF	TGTGCCAGCAGCCCTTATACACGGAGCGAGCAGTACTTC
.	TRBV10-3	TRBJ2-7	TRBD1	CAIMGQAKTYEQYF	TGTGCCATCATGGGACAGGCGAAGACCTACGAGCAGTACTTC
.	TRBV19	TRBJ1-5	.	CASSLESNQPQHF	TGTGCCAGTAGTTTAGAGAGCAATCAGCCCCAGCATTTT
few	TRBV7-8	TRBJ1-6	.	CASSVSDWGSPLHF	TGTGCCAGCAGCGTATCAGACTGGGGTTCACCCCTCCACTTT
.	TRBV6-5	TRBJ2-1	TRBD1	CASSYSNRGWEQFF	TGTGCCAGCAGTTACTCCAACAGGGGGTGGGAGCAGTTCTTC
.	TRBV19	TRBJ1-1	TRBD1	CASRYLGTEGAEAFF	TGTGCCAGTAGGTATTTGGGGACCGAGGGGGCAGAGGCTTTCTTT
.	TRBV9	TRBJ2-5	TRBD2	CASSVAPGGTQYF	TGTGCCAGCAGCGTAGCTCCGGGGGGGACCCAGTACTTC
once	TRBV2	TRBJ2-7	TRBD1	CASRVGQATEQYF	TGTGCCAGCAGGGTCGGACAGGCAACCGAGCAGTACTTC
.	TRBV7-9	TRBJ1-5	.	CASSLDNQPQHF	TGTGCCAGCAGCTTAGATAATCAGCCCCAGCATTTT
few	TRBV7-2	TRBJ2-3	.	CASSLVADTDTQYF	TGTGCCAGCAGCTTAGTGGCTGACACAGATACGCAGTATTTT
.	TRBV7-8	TRBJ1-1	.	CASSLGGGTEAFF	TGTGCCAGCAGCTTAGGGGGGGGCACTGAAGCTTTCTTT
.	TRBV25-1	TRBJ1-2	.	CASSEGLYGYTF	TGTGCCAGCAGTGAAGGGCTTTATGGCTACACCTTC
.	TRBV29-1	TRBJ1-1	TRBD1	CSVATGTGTTEAFF	TGCAGCGTCGCCACCGGGACAGGGACCACTGAAGCTTTCTTT
.	TRBV6-1	TRBJ1-4	TRBD1	CASSNTGGEKLFF	TGTGCCAGCAGTAATACAGGGGGTGAAAAACTGTTTTTT
.	TRBV13	TRBJ2-1	.	CASSFEGSEQFF	TGTGCCAGCAGCTTCGAAGGGTCTGAGCAGTTCTTC
.	TRBV28	TRBJ2-7	.	CASSLWRMGYEQYF	TGTGCCAGCAGTTTATGGAGGATGGGATACGAGCAGTACTTC
.	TRBV28	TRBJ1-2	.	CASSLLGRYYGYTF	TGTGCCAGCAGTTTACTGGGACGGTACTATGGCTACACCTTC
.	TRBV3-1/TRBV3-2	TRBJ1-5	TRBD1	CASSPGTGDRGQPQHF	TGTGCCAGCAGCCCCGGGACAGGGGATAGAGGTCAGCCCCAGCATTTT
.	TRBV27	TRBJ1-2	TRBD1	CASSRGQGYGYTF	TGTGCCAGCAGTAGGGGGCAGGGGTATGGCTACACCTTC
.	TRBV5-4	TRBJ2-7	TRBD1	CASSRDRVGEQYF	TGTGCCAGCAGCCGGGACAGGGTAGGGGAGCAGTACTTC